What follows describes a single T cell receptor (beta chain). Its antigen is not known. The method was immunoSEQ multiplex PCR; TCRdb's version includes in-frame clones alone and lacks a portion of them. The table lists about 38,000 clones, over 65% of them singletons. This sample was taken from a study of OX40 agonist ivuxolimab in advanced cancers. Study overall: Those enrolled were about 82% male, with a mean age of roughly 60 years and ages from about 20 to 85.

General observations from the study: Partly responding patients at 0.1-3.0 mg/kg showed some of the smallest clonal expansion. The average count of expanded clones was higher among CD8+ T cells than among CD4+.

Germline-derived CDR1 and CDR2 are SEHNR and FQNEAQ (reference sequence). V gave up 1 base and J gave up 3 bases; unmatched junction bases: 7. CDR3 length: 16 amino acids. This material consisted of CD4+ or CD8+ T cells sorted from blood, taken in a trial of the OX40 agonist ivuxolimab. The chain carries TRBV7-9 and TRBJ1-1; the match to TRBD1 covers 8 bases. The clonotype comes from an adult with an advanced solid tumor such as melanoma, head and neck, liver or kidney cancer. CDR3 coding DNA: TGTGCCAGCAGCTTAGAGTTCGGACAGGGCCACACTGAAGCTTTCTTT. It translates to CASSLEFGQGHTEAFF.